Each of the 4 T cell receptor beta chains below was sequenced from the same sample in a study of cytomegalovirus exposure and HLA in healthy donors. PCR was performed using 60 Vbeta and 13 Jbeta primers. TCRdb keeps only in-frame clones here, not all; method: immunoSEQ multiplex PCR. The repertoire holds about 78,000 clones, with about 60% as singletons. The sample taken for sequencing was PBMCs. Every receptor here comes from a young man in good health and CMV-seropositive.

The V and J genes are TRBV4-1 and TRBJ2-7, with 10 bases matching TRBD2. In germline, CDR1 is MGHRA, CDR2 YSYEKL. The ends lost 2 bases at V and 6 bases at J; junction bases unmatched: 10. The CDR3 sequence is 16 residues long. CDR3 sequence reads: CASSQRVGSGGGEQYF. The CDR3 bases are TGCGCCAGCAGCCAACGCGTAGGGAGCGGGGGGGGCGAGCAGTACTTC.

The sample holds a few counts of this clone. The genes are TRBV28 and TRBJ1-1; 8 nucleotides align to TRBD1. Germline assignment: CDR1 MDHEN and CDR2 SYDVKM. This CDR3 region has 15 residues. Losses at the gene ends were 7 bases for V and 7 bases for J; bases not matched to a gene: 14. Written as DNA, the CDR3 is TGTGCCAGCACCTTAGGGTCAGGGGGCTTCAGTGAAGCTTTCTTT. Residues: CASTLGSGGFSEAFF.

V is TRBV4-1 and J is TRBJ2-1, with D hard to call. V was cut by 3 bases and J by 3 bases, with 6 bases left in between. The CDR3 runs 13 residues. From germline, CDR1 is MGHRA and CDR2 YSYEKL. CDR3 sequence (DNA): TGCGCCAGCAGCCATGCGGACTACAATGAGCAGTTCTTC. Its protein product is CASSHADYNEQFF.

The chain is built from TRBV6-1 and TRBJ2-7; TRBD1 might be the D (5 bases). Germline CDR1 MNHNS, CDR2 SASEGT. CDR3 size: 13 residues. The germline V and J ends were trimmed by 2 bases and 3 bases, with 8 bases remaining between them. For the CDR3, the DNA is TGTGCCAGCAGTGAACAGGGTATCTACGAGCAGTACTTC. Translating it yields CASSEQGIYEQYF.